A selection of T cell receptor beta chains follows, all from one sample in a study of T cell changes during pregnancy in multiple sclerosis. Libraries were prepared by immunoSEQ multiplex PCR; TCRdb keeps only in-frame clonotypes and omits some of them. In the table there are around 62,000 clones, 90% of which are singletons. This sample comprised peripheral blood, obtained in the third trimester of pregnancy. These receptors were collected from a female donor with multiple sclerosis, enrolled in a pregnancy study. Both conserved end residues are part of each CDR3. Each record gives: CDR3 DNA, CDR3 protein, V gene, clone size, J gene, D gene. The D gene is left open where the match is weak. The size of a clone is reported for some rows only, either as once, few or many, or as a class for expanded clones.

CDR3 DNA: TGTGCCATCAGCGCAGACAAGCTTGGCGCCGGGGAGCTGTTTTTT; CDR3 protein: CAISADKLGAGELFF; V gene: TRBV10-3; clone size: once; J gene: TRBJ2-2; D gene: -
CDR3 DNA: TGTGCCAGTTTCGTTCAGCGTAGCTCCTACAATGAGCAGTTCTTC; CDR3 protein: CASFVQRSSYNEQFF; V gene: TRBV7-2; clone size: -; J gene: TRBJ2-1; D gene: -
CDR3 DNA: TGTGCCAGCAGCACCACTGGAGACAGAAGTTACGATGGCTACACCTTC; CDR3 protein: CASSTTGDRSYDGYTF; V gene: TRBV9; clone size: -; J gene: TRBJ1-2; D gene: -
CDR3 DNA: TGTGCCAGCAAGTTCGGGGTTTCTGGAAACACCATATATTTT; CDR3 protein: CASKFGVSGNTIYF; V gene: TRBV6-5; clone size: -; J gene: TRBJ1-3; D gene: -
CDR3 DNA: TGTGCCAGCAGCTTAGCTGGGGGCCGGGAAGAGACCCAGTACTTC; CDR3 protein: CASSLAGGREETQYF; V gene: TRBV7-6; clone size: -; J gene: TRBJ2-5; D gene: -
CDR3 DNA: TGTGCCAGTAGTATCGGTGTAGCCCTAGAGCAGTACTTC; CDR3 protein: CASSIGVALEQYF; V gene: TRBV19; clone size: -; J gene: TRBJ2-7; D gene: -
CDR3 DNA: TGTGCCAGCAGCCCCCAGAACACTGAAGCTTTCTTT; CDR3 protein: CASSPQNTEAFF; V gene: TRBV11-2; clone size: -; J gene: TRBJ1-1; D gene: -
CDR3 DNA: TGTGCCTGGACAACTGGGGCGACTGGGGCCAACGTCCTGACTTTC; CDR3 protein: CAWTTGATGANVLTF; V gene: TRBV30; clone size: -; J gene: TRBJ2-6; D gene: -
CDR3 DNA: TGTGCCAGCAGCTTAATCGGACAGGGGAGAAATGGCTACACCTTC; CDR3 protein: CASSLIGQGRNGYTF; V gene: TRBV5-8; clone size: -; J gene: TRBJ1-2; D gene: TRBD1
CDR3 DNA: TGTGCCAGCAGTCTAGCGGGAAGCTCCTACAATGAGCAGTTCTTC; CDR3 protein: CASSLAGSSYNEQFF; V gene: TRBV7-9; clone size: -; J gene: TRBJ2-1; D gene: TRBD2
CDR3 DNA: TGTGCCAGCAGTCGTACAGCGGGGGAGGGCGACTATGGCTACACCTTC; CDR3 protein: CASSRTAGEGDYGYTF; V gene: TRBV25-1; clone size: -; J gene: TRBJ1-2; D gene: -
CDR3 DNA: TGTGCCAGTAGTATGAGGACTCTCGGCTACACCTTC; CDR3 protein: CASSMRTLGYTF; V gene: TRBV19; clone size: -; J gene: TRBJ1-2; D gene: -
CDR3 DNA: TGCAGCGCCCTTCGGGGGTCGTACCAAGAGACCCAGTACTTC; CDR3 protein: CSALRGSYQETQYF; V gene: TRBV29-1; clone size: -; J gene: TRBJ2-5; D gene: -
CDR3 DNA: TGTGCCAGCAGCGGGAACAGGGGAATCGTATTGAGCTCCTACGAGCAGTACTTC; CDR3 protein: CASSGNRGIVLSSYEQYF; V gene: TRBV2; clone size: -; J gene: TRBJ2-7; D gene: TRBD1
CDR3 DNA: TGTGCCTGGAGGGCGGGACTAGCGGGAACCCACGAGCAGTACTTC; CDR3 protein: CAWRAGLAGTHEQYF; V gene: TRBV30; clone size: -; J gene: TRBJ2-7; D gene: TRBD2
CDR3 DNA: TGTGCCAGCAGTAGAAAACAGGGAAGAGGGGACTATGGCTACACCTTC; CDR3 protein: CASSRKQGRGDYGYTF; V gene: TRBV6-6; clone size: once; J gene: TRBJ1-2; D gene: -
CDR3 DNA: TGTGCCAGCAGTTTCCAGGGGACCACAGATACGCAGTATTTT; CDR3 protein: CASSFQGTTDTQYF; V gene: TRBV27; clone size: -; J gene: TRBJ2-3; D gene: -
CDR3 DNA: TGTGCCAGCAGCTCCGGGCCGCGGGGAGATCAGCCCCAGCATTTT; CDR3 protein: CASSSGPRGDQPQHF; V gene: TRBV6-6; clone size: once; J gene: TRBJ1-5; D gene: -
CDR3 DNA: TGCGCCAGCAGCCAAGACAACAACAGGGCTTTTAATTCACCCCTCCACTTT; CDR3 protein: CASSQDNNRAFNSPLHF; V gene: TRBV4-3; clone size: -; J gene: TRBJ1-6; D gene: -
CDR3 DNA: TGTGCCAGCAGTCCGACAAACGGACAGGTAAATATGCATCCTACCTACGAGCAGTACTTC; CDR3 protein: CASSPTNGQVNMHPTYEQYF; V gene: TRBV28; clone size: -; J gene: TRBJ2-7; D gene: TRBD1
CDR3 DNA: TGTGCCAGCAGCTTTCCGACAGGTGAGGGCTACGAGCAGTACTTC; CDR3 protein: CASSFPTGEGYEQYF; V gene: TRBV7-9; clone size: -; J gene: TRBJ2-7; D gene: -
CDR3 DNA: TGTGCCAGTAGTAGAAGCGGGGGCACCTACAATGAGCAGTTCTTC; CDR3 protein: CASSRSGGTYNEQFF; V gene: TRBV19; clone size: -; J gene: TRBJ2-1; D gene: TRBD2
CDR3 DNA: TGTGCCAGCAGCGGCGCGGGCGATCCCTACGAGCAGTACTTC; CDR3 protein: CASSGAGDPYEQYF; V gene: TRBV5-6; clone size: -; J gene: TRBJ2-7; D gene: -
CDR3 DNA: TGCAGCGTTGCCGCGACAGCGAGGGAGACCCAGTACTTC; CDR3 protein: CSVAATARETQYF; V gene: TRBV29-1; clone size: -; J gene: TRBJ2-5; D gene: -
CDR3 DNA: TGCGCCAGCAGCCAAGATCGGGACTGGCTTAGCAATCAGCCCCAGCATTTT; CDR3 protein: CASSQDRDWLSNQPQHF; V gene: TRBV4-1; clone size: -; J gene: TRBJ1-5; D gene: -
CDR3 DNA: TGTGCCAGCAGCGTAGATCTGAGCGGGGGTATAGATACGCAGTATTTT; CDR3 protein: CASSVDLSGGIDTQYF; V gene: TRBV9; clone size: -; J gene: TRBJ2-3; D gene: TRBD2
CDR3 DNA: TGTGCCAGCAGTTACTCGGTACCAGAAGCAGGAGAGACCCAGTACTTC; CDR3 protein: CASSYSVPEAGETQYF; V gene: TRBV6-5; clone size: -; J gene: TRBJ2-5; D gene: -
CDR3 DNA: TGTGCCAGTAGTATCTCCGGGACACGTTACGAGCAGTACTTC; CDR3 protein: CASSISGTRYEQYF; V gene: TRBV19; clone size: -; J gene: TRBJ2-7; D gene: -
CDR3 DNA: TGTGCCAGCAAGCTCGGGAGGGGGCTGTCAGATACGCAGTATTTT; CDR3 protein: CASKLGRGLSDTQYF; V gene: TRBV2; clone size: -; J gene: TRBJ2-3; D gene: -
CDR3 DNA: TGTGCCAGTAGCCAGGGGACCCAAGAGACCCAGTACTTC; CDR3 protein: CASSQGTQETQYF; V gene: TRBV19; clone size: -; J gene: TRBJ2-5; D gene: -
CDR3 DNA: TGTGCCAGCAGCTTAGGCGTGAACACTGAAGCTTTCTTT; CDR3 protein: CASSLGVNTEAFF; V gene: TRBV11-1; clone size: once; J gene: TRBJ1-1; D gene: -
CDR3 DNA: TGTGCCAGCAGTGAAGAGTTCGGGATGAACACTGAAGCTTTCTTT; CDR3 protein: CASSEEFGMNTEAFF; V gene: TRBV6-1; clone size: -; J gene: TRBJ1-1; D gene: -
CDR3 DNA: TGTGCCAGCAGACAGAGCTCCTATAATTCACCCCTCCACTTT; CDR3 protein: CASRQSSYNSPLHF; V gene: TRBV2; clone size: -; J gene: TRBJ1-6; D gene: -
CDR3 DNA: TGTGCCAGCAGTAGACAGGGGAACCAAGAGACCCAGTACTTC; CDR3 protein: CASSRQGNQETQYF; V gene: TRBV27; clone size: -; J gene: TRBJ2-5; D gene: TRBD1
CDR3 DNA: TGTGCCAGCAGTCGGGGAGGAGGCACAGATACGCAGTATTTT; CDR3 protein: CASSRGGGTDTQYF; V gene: TRBV6-4; clone size: -; J gene: TRBJ2-3; D gene: -
CDR3 DNA: TGTGCCAGCAGCTTGACAAGTGGCTACACCTTC; CDR3 protein: CASSLTSGYTF; V gene: TRBV5-6; clone size: -; J gene: TRBJ1-2; D gene: -
CDR3 DNA: TGCGCCAGCAGCCAAGATGTAGCGTCTCGCTACAATGAGCAGTTCTTC; CDR3 protein: CASSQDVASRYNEQFF; V gene: TRBV4-1; clone size: -; J gene: TRBJ2-1; D gene: -
CDR3 DNA: TGCGCCAGCAGCACCGAACGCCTGGGACACCCCTATGGCTACACCTTC; CDR3 protein: CASSTERLGHPYGYTF; V gene: TRBV5-1; clone size: -; J gene: TRBJ1-2; D gene: -
CDR3 DNA: TGCGCCAGCAGCCAGGACAGGACTAGCGGGGGGGCCTTTCTCTACGAGCAGTACTTC; CDR3 protein: CASSQDRTSGGAFLYEQYF; V gene: TRBV4-3; clone size: -; J gene: TRBJ2-7; D gene: TRBD2
CDR3 DNA: TGCAGTGCTAGAGAAGCGGGACAGGCGAACTTC; CDR3 protein: CSAREAGQANF; V gene: TRBV20-1; clone size: -; J gene: TRBJ2-7; D gene: -
CDR3 DNA: TGTGCCAGCAGCGGGGGGCTAAGCCCTCCTGGGGATACGCAGTATTTT; CDR3 protein: CASSGGLSPPGDTQYF; V gene: TRBV9; clone size: -; J gene: TRBJ2-3; D gene: -
CDR3 DNA: TGTGCCAGCACCAAATATACAGGGGGAAAATACAATGAGCAGTTCTTC; CDR3 protein: CASTKYTGGKYNEQFF; V gene: TRBV13; clone size: -; J gene: TRBJ2-1; D gene: TRBD1
CDR3 DNA: TGTGCCTGGAGTGTGGTTGGCGGCGGCTTCACAGATACGCAGTATTTT; CDR3 protein: CAWSVVGGGFTDTQYF; V gene: TRBV30; clone size: -; J gene: TRBJ2-3; D gene: -
CDR3 DNA: TGCGCCAGCAGTCACGGAGGGACTAGCGGCTACGAGCAGTACTTC; CDR3 protein: CASSHGGTSGYEQYF; V gene: TRBV4-1; clone size: -; J gene: TRBJ2-7; D gene: TRBD2
CDR3 DNA: TGTGCCAGCAGCGTAGTCAGGTCAAGCACTGAAGCTTTCTTT; CDR3 protein: CASSVVRSSTEAFF; V gene: TRBV9; clone size: -; J gene: TRBJ1-1; D gene: -
CDR3 DNA: TGTGCCAGCAGTTTCGACAGGGCCTACGAGCAGTACTTC; CDR3 protein: CASSFDRAYEQYF; V gene: TRBV6-5; clone size: -; J gene: TRBJ2-7; D gene: TRBD1
CDR3 DNA: TGTGCCAGCAGTTTCCTAGGGACAGGGAACACTGAAGCTTTCTTT; CDR3 protein: CASSFLGTGNTEAFF; V gene: TRBV27; clone size: -; J gene: TRBJ1-1; D gene: TRBD1
CDR3 DNA: TGTGCCAGCAGCCGGGACAGGCTAGAGGCCACTGAAGCTTTCTTT; CDR3 protein: CASSRDRLEATEAFF; V gene: TRBV7-2; clone size: -; J gene: TRBJ1-1; D gene: TRBD1
CDR3 DNA: TGTGCCTTTAAACCCGGGACAGCCCTTGGCTACACCTTC; CDR3 protein: CAFKPGTALGYTF; V gene: TRBV5-4; clone size: -; J gene: TRBJ1-2; D gene: TRBD1
CDR3 DNA: TGTGCCAGTAGTACGACAGGGGGGAACACTGAAGCTTTCTTT; CDR3 protein: CASSTTGGNTEAFF; V gene: TRBV19; clone size: -; J gene: TRBJ1-1; D gene: TRBD1
CDR3 DNA: TGTGCCAGCAGCAGTGACTGGTATGGCTACACCTTC; CDR3 protein: CASSSDWYGYTF; V gene: TRBV7-9; clone size: -; J gene: TRBJ1-2; D gene: -
CDR3 DNA: TGTGCCAGCAGCCAGACGGACAGGCCACTCTATGGCTACACCTTC; CDR3 protein: CASSQTDRPLYGYTF; V gene: TRBV6-5; clone size: -; J gene: TRBJ1-2; D gene: TRBD1
CDR3 DNA: TGTGCCATCAGTGACAGGTACAATGAGCAGTTCTTC; CDR3 protein: CAISDRYNEQFF; V gene: TRBV10-3; clone size: -; J gene: TRBJ2-1; D gene: -